This is a list of T cell receptor beta chains from one sample in a study of identical twins. Each CDR3 protein is one row after TCRdb ran MiXCR on the 5' RACE reads. The sample includes about 530,000 distinct CDR3 sequences, more than 20% seen only once; the top ten take around 0.48%. In addition, the sample was reused for a study of yellow fever vaccine responses in identical twins.

What was sequenced was CD4+ T cells sorted from blood. The receptor source for this set is a woman in her late teens or twenties in good health. CDR3s include the opening cysteine and the closing phenylalanine or tryptophan. D genes are given only for firm matches. Rows give clone size only sometimes, using once, few, many, or a class for an expanded clone.

D gene,clone size,J gene,V gene,CDR3 protein,CDR3 DNA
-,few,TRBJ1-3,TRBV6-5,CASSYGLAGNTIYF,TGTGCCAGCAGTTACGGGTTGGCTGGAAACACCATATATTTT
-,-,TRBJ2-5,TRBV7-9,CASSPQGPGTQYF,TGTGCCAGCAGCCCACAGGGCCCGGGGACCCAGTACTTC
TRBD2,-,TRBJ2-1,TRBV7-2,CASTKSGRGYNEQFF,TGTGCCAGCACCAAAAGCGGGAGGGGATACAATGAGCAGTTCTTC
-,few,TRBJ2-1,TRBV6-1,CASTKRGDKDYNEQFF,TGTGCCAGCACTAAAAGGGGAGACAAGGACTACAATGAGCAGTTCTTC
-,few,TRBJ2-3,TRBV27,CASSYRRDKPQTDTQYF,TGTGCCAGCAGTTATAGGCGGGACAAACCACAGACAGATACGCAGTATTTT
TRBD1,-,TRBJ2-5,TRBV12-3/TRBV12-4,CASSLSQGETQYF,TGTGCCAGCAGCTTATCACAGGGGGAGACCCAGTACTTC
-,-,TRBJ2-7,TRBV9,CASSVSQDAALQYF,TGTGCCAGCAGCGTGAGCCAGGACGCCGCTCTTCAGTACTTC
-,many,TRBJ2-2,TRBV7-9,CASSSRDTGELFF,TGTGCCAGCAGCTCCCGGGACACCGGGGAGCTGTTTTTT
-,-,TRBJ2-1,TRBV20-1,CSTDLYNEQFF,TGCAGTACGGACCTCTACAATGAGCAGTTCTTC
TRBD1,-,TRBJ1-6,TRBV27,CASSSYPQGQGASPLHF,TGTGCCAGCAGTTCCTACCCACAAGGGCAGGGGGCTTCACCCCTCCACTTT
TRBD2,few,TRBJ2-5,TRBV5-4,CASSLDVTSGQETQYF,TGTGCCAGCAGCTTGGATGTTACTAGCGGTCAAGAGACCCAGTACTTC
-,-,TRBJ1-1,TRBV3-1,CASSQGDTRSAFF,TGTGCCAGCAGCCAGGGGGACACTCGGTCAGCTTTCTTT
TRBD2,-,TRBJ2-1,TRBV4-2,CASSHTTSGAYNEQFF,TGTGCCAGCAGCCATACCACTAGCGGGGCCTACAATGAGCAGTTCTTC
TRBD1,few,TRBJ2-2,TRBV11-2,CASTGTGGSTGELFF,TGTGCCAGCACCGGGACAGGGGGAAGTACCGGGGAGCTGTTTTTT
-,-,TRBJ2-1,TRBV2,CASSDLEGDYNEQFF,TGTGCCAGCAGTGATCTCGAGGGGGATTACAATGAGCAGTTCTTC
-,-,TRBJ2-1,TRBV7-8,CASSLGGVKGNEQFF,TGTGCCAGCAGCTTAGGTGGGGTGAAAGGGAATGAGCAGTTCTTC
TRBD2,-,TRBJ2-5,TRBV7-6,CASSLGWGTSGAYQETQYF,TGTGCCAGCAGCTTAGGGTGGGGGACTAGCGGGGCGTACCAAGAGACCCAGTACTTC
-,-,TRBJ2-3,TRBV24-1,CATSTSGQFTDTQYF,TGTGCCACCAGTACCAGCGGCCAGTTTACAGATACGCAGTATTTT
-,few,TRBJ2-3,TRBV12-3/TRBV12-4,CASSNLYTDTQYF,TGTGCCAGCAGTAACCTCTACACAGATACGCAGTATTTT
TRBD2,few,TRBJ2-2,TRBV4-1,CASREIAGTNTGELFF,TGCGCCAGCAGGGAAATAGCGGGGACGAACACCGGGGAGCTGTTTTTT
TRBD2,-,TRBJ2-1,TRBV24-1,CATATYWGSPRTSGSDSYNEQFF,TGTGCCACCGCCACGTATTGGGGTTCTCCAAGGACTAGCGGGAGCGATTCCTACAATGAGCAGTTCTTC
-,-,TRBJ2-2,TRBV28,CASIRAGRIYTGELFF,TGTGCCAGCATCCGGGCAGGGCGTATTTACACCGGGGAGCTGTTTTTT
-,few,TRBJ2-1,TRBV7-9,CASRLIPNEQFF,TGTGCCAGCAGACTTATACCCAATGAGCAGTTCTTC
-,few,TRBJ1-1,TRBV20-1,CSARVGGASTEAFF,TGCAGTGCTAGAGTGGGGGGCGCGAGCACTGAAGCTTTCTTT
TRBD1,-,TRBJ1-4,TRBV29-1,CSASYGTGDEKLFF,TGCAGCGCCTCCTACGGGACAGGGGATGAAAAACTGTTTTTT
-,-,TRBJ2-1,TRBV2,CASIRGGSGSYNEQFF,TGTGCCAGCATAAGAGGGGGGAGCGGCTCCTACAATGAGCAGTTCTTC
-,-,TRBJ1-1,TRBV20-1,CSGGGKVAFF,TGCAGTGGGGGGGGAAAGGTTGCTTTCTTT
-,-,TRBJ1-1,TRBV12-3/TRBV12-4,CASSRASLGAFF,TGTGCCAGCAGCCGTGCCTCACTTGGGGCTTTCTTT
-,few,TRBJ2-5,TRBV5-1,CARRYPTGPQETQYF,TGCGCCAGGAGGTACCCTACAGGGCCTCAAGAGACCCAGTACTTC
-,-,TRBJ2-3,TRBV3-1,CASSQESSWGSDTQYF,TGTGCCAGCAGCCAAGAATCTAGCTGGGGATCAGATACGCAGTATTTT
TRBD2,many,TRBJ2-3,TRBV29-1,CSARNSGVATDTQYF,TGCAGCGCCAGAAATAGCGGGGTGGCGACAGATACGCAGTATTTT
TRBD1,-,TRBJ2-1,TRBV19,CASSLSGQAYNEQFF,TGTGCCAGTAGTTTAAGTGGACAGGCCTACAATGAGCAGTTCTTC
TRBD2,few,TRBJ2-1,TRBV7-9,CASSYMGLALVYNEQFF,TGTGCCAGCAGCTACATGGGACTAGCATTAGTTTACAATGAGCAGTTCTTC
-,-,TRBJ2-7,TRBV6-1,CASSELGQGIYEQYF,TGTGCCAGCAGTGAACTCGGTCAGGGGATATACGAGCAGTACTTC
TRBD2,-,TRBJ2-1,TRBV29-1,CSVEGTTNEQFF,TGCAGCGTTGAGGGGACTACAAATGAGCAGTTCTTC